The entry that follows covers one TCR beta chain sequence. Its specificity is unknown. The CDR3 loop spans 19 amino acids. Germline loops: CDR1 WSHSY, CDR2 SAAADI. After removal of 2 bases from V and 5 bases from J, the junction contained 12 bases not matched to a gene. The protocol was immunoSEQ multiplex PCR, while the TCRdb copy is restricted to in-frame clones and leaves out a portion. The sample lists some 150,000 clones, 92% occurring once. This sample was taken from a study of T cell responses to AZD1222 COVID-19 vaccine. Study results and caveats: A reported finding is that nearly half of spike-specific TCRs target unmutated variant regions. Among AZD1222 vaccinees, only six or seven were seropositive at baseline.

Second-dose schedules of about 4 or about 12 weeks were combined. The V gene is TRBV10-2, the J gene TRBJ2-2; 12 nucleotides line up with TRBD1. The source material was peripheral blood, sampled 28 days after the second AZD1222 dose. This TCR derives from an adult who received the AZD1222 COVID-19 vaccine. CDR3 region: CASSEIQIPGQGATGELFF. The CDR3 nucleotides read TGCGCCAGCAGTGAGATACAAATTCCGGGACAGGGGGCTACCGGGGAGCTGTTTTTT.